This TCR beta chain was obtained from a study of neoadjuvant anti-PD-1 for oral cavity cancer (dated by TCRdb to the early 2020s). At the level of the whole study: Patients mostly received three to four biweekly doses of nivolumab at 3 mg/kg before curative-intent surgical resection. There were 12 patients in the parent correlative cohort, and the response rate was less than 40%. Under RECIST 1.1, a patient counted as a responder if showing complete response, partial response or stable disease, and as a non-responder if showing progression. For patients who did not progress, a fourth nivolumab dose was given around day 43, followed by definitive surgical resection on days 50-56.

For deep sequencing of PBMC libraries, mostly about 480 ng of input genomic DNA was used, and six replicates were run per sample. The immunoSEQ hsTCRbeta kit was used to prepare TCRbeta libraries according to the manufacturer's instructions. The completed libraries were mixed into a single pool at 3 nM, then sequenced with an Illumina NovaSeq 6000 S4 flow cell. The paper's data handling went like this. The immunoSEQ Analyzer handled quality control and preprocessing of the raw data. The analysis was restricted to productive rearrangements, with each unique CDR3 amino acid sequence defining a clonotype. Repertoire clonality was estimated as the Gini-Simpson index, computed with the R package tcR. Gini indices were compared with Student's t test, and associations with tumor size change were assessed by Pearson correlation. TCRdb took this table from immuneACCESS and kept in-frame rearrangements with V and J called. Such tables lack part of the clones; where checked against another copy, unresolved V genes explain under half of the gap, and the rest is unexplained. V, J and clone size are taken as reported in that table, and D and trimming were inferred from the DNA itself. For this sample the table gives about 14,000 clones, of which roughly 65% were detected only once. 2% to 2.5% of the sample is in the top ten clones.

What the work shows at the level of the full study, not this receptor alone: After neoadjuvant nivolumab, non-responders showed significantly higher T cell clonality (Gini index) in PBMCs than responders did. Higher pretreatment blood Treg/Th17 ratios correlated with higher pretreatment blood TCRbeta clonality and lower post-treatment tumor TCRbeta clonality. TCR analyses included only a few patients per response group, and the authors called for larger cohorts for validation.

CDR1 is given as SGHRS and CDR2 as YFSETQ, both from the germline V gene. V is reduced by 3 bases and J by 3 bases, leaving a spacing of 12 bases between them. The CDR3 runs 14 amino acids, cysteine and phenylalanine included. Only the CDR3 part of the read is kept: 42 bases, read in frame from the first base. The time point label on this specimen signifies: before neoadjuvant nivolumab. The patients had newly diagnosed stage II-IVA oral cavity squamous cell carcinoma and had not received any prior systemic or radiation treatment. Everyone in the cohort had locally advanced, HPV-negative oral cavity squamous cell carcinoma. Peripheral blood mononuclear cells were analyzed directly, without maintenance or expansion in culture. Samples came from a longitudinal correlative study of a single-arm phase II trial of neoadjuvant nivolumab in oral cavity squamous cell carcinoma. Subject-matched pre- and post-treatment PBMCs and tumors from three responders and three non-responders underwent genomic DNA-based TCRbeta sequencing. Peripheral blood mononuclear cells were drawn once before nivolumab treatment and a second time after treatment, when surgery took place. The Maxwell RSC DNA from Cells kit was used to extract genomic DNA from PBMCs.

Concerning this clone itself: Its antigen is unknown. Per-base quality was not reported, and no clone a single base away is much larger than it.

The sample in question was PBMCs, obtained before nivolumab (anti-PD-1) treatment. The sequence was collected from a person between 40 and 80 years old with oral cavity squamous cell carcinoma. This chain is built from TRBV5-1 and TRBJ1-1, and perhaps TRBD1 as D gene, on 6 matching bases. CDR3 reads: CASSWRTADTEAFF. The DNA reads TGCGCCAGCAGCTGGCGGACAGCCGACACTGAAGCTTTCTTT.